The 26 T cell receptor beta chains in this list originate from one sample, sequenced in a study of metastatic and nonmetastatic thyroid tumors. Prior to thyroid surgery, none of the patients had received any treatment. With MiXCR, TCRdb called clones anew from the PCR reads. The table includes more than 10,000 clones, more than 20% detected once. The sample taken for sequencing was adjacent normal tissue. These receptors were taken from a female donor with papillary thyroid cancer or a benign thyroid nodule (not recorded which). Some clones in this sample may be carry-over from other donors' samples.

This clone was detected only a few times. This rearrangement joins TRBV6-2 or TRBV6-3 to TRBJ1-2; D unresolved. This CDR3 has 15 residues. Germline V gene data show CDR1 as MNHEY and CDR2 as SVGEGT. V lost 0 bases and J 6 bases, leaving 14 bases between the germline ends. CDR3 sequence: CASSYSSLAPDGYTF. For the CDR3, the DNA is TGTGCCAGCAGTTACTCTAGCCTGGCTCCGGATGGCTACACCTTC.

This chain connects TRBV11-2 to TRBJ2-1; the D gene is possibly TRBD2 (6 bases). CDR1 and CDR2 (germline): SGHAT, FQNNGV. The V gene lost 8 bases and the J gene lost 6 bases, with 17 bases spanning the gap. The CDR3 consists of 14 residues. CDR3 sequence (DNA): TGTGCCAGCGGGGATGAATGGAGGGCCAATGAGCAGTTCTTC. This codes for CASGDEWRANEQFF.

This clone showed up just a few times. This chain uses TRBV6-1 with TRBJ2-7; no reliable D call. Looked up from germline, CDR1 is MNHNS and CDR2 is SASEGT. V lost 1 base to trimming and J lost 0 bases, with 10 bases between them. The CDR3 loop spans 15 amino acids. As DNA, the CDR3 is TGTGCCAGCAGTGAAGTCTCGGGCAGCTCCTACGAGCAGTACTTC. Protein sequence: CASSEVSGSSYEQYF.

By sample fraction, this clone is medium-sized (0.01 to 0.1%). V is TRBV19 and J is TRBJ2-7, with D perhaps matching TRBD1 (6 bases). CDR3 length equals 13 residues. Between the trimmed V and J ends, which lost 3 bases and 0 bases, there was a span of 6 bases. Germline V gene sequence: CDR1 LNHDA, CDR2 SQIVND (reference sequence). The CDR3 reads CASSMGHSYEQYF. The CDR3 DNA reads TGTGCCAGTAGTATGGGACACTCCTACGAGCAGTACTTC.

The chain joins TRBV20-1 to TRBJ2-4, with D possibly being TRBD2 (6 bases). The CDR3 is 14 residues long. Between the trimmed V and J ends, which lost 0 bases and 8 bases, there was a span of 14 bases. Germline V CDR1 and CDR2: DFQATT, SNEGSKA (reference sequence). The CDR3: CSARDRVGGDIQYF. The CDR3 DNA reads TGCAGTGCTAGAGATCGAGTGGGCGGGGACATTCAGTACTTC.

This clone was seen many times. The chain is built from TRBV5-6 and TRBJ2-2, with 8 bases that match TRBD2. Per germline, CDR1 SGHDT and CDR2 YYEEEE. V shed 4 bases and J 1 base; nucleotides not matched to a gene: 6. The length of the CDR3 is 16 residues. The CDR3 is CASSPRTSRNTGELFF. CDR3 nucleotides: TGTGCCAGCAGCCCACGGACTAGCCGGAACACCGGGGAGCTGTTTTTT.

This clone was found once. V gene TRBV5-1 combines with J gene TRBJ2-1; the match to TRBD2 covers 10 bases. There are 15 residues in the CDR3. The germline CDR1 and CDR2 sequences are SGHRS and YFSETQ. V trimming: 1 base; J trimming: 10 bases; junction bases outside the gene matches: 8. The CDR3 DNA sequence: TGCGCCAGCAGCTTGCTAGCGGGAGAATGGTTGGAGCAGTTCTTC. Protein product: CASSLLAGEWLEQFF. Combining the CDR3 with reference TRBV5-1 and TRBJ2-1 gives the whole variable domain KAGVTQTPRYLIKTRGQQVTLSCSPISGHRSVSWYQQTPGQGLQFLFEYFSETQRNKGNFPGRFSGRQFSNSRSEMNVSTLELGDSALYLCASSLLAGEWLEQFFGPGTRLTVL.

This clone was seen more than once but under ten times. This chain links TRBV12-3 or TRBV12-4 with TRBJ1-4, with 7 bases identical to TRBD1. V lost 7 bases and J lost 6; bases outside the gene matches: 8. The CDR3 totals 14 residues. The CDR3 DNA reads as TGTGCCAGCACCCTGGGGGACAGCCATGAAAAACTGTTTTTT. This gives the protein CASTLGDSHEKLFF.

This clone rates as medium-sized. This sequence joins TRBV15 and TRBJ1-2; D not certain. V dropped 4 bases and J dropped 4 bases, with 10 bases sitting between them. Germline-derived CDR1 and CDR2 are LNHNV and YYDKDF (reference sequence). There are 13 residues in the CDR3. This chain's CDR3 is CATSTFNFYGYTF. The CDR3 DNA is TGTGCCACCAGCACCTTTAATTTCTATGGCTACACCTTC.

In this sample, this clone is medium-sized. This CDR3 is also generated by other DNA sequences in the sample. The chain has TRBV5-1 and TRBJ2-7; TRBD1 agrees at 8 bases. Germline lookup yields CDR1 SGHRS and CDR2 YFSETQ. The CDR3 is 12 amino acids. V gave up 4 bases and J gave up 6 bases; unmatched junction bases: 3. CDR3 bases: TGCGCCAGCAGCGTCGACAGGGGCGAGCAGTACTTC. This sequence encodes CASSVDRGEQYF.

Remarks on this clone: As the CDR3 is not closed by the conserved phenylalanine or tryptophan, this likely results from a read error. The chain combines TRBV7-8 with TRBJ1-1; no definite D call. The germline V gene encodes CDR1 SGHVS and CDR2 FQNEAQ. V was trimmed by 5 bases and J by 1 base, leaving 14 bases between them. The CDR3 sequence is 15 residues long. CDR3 in DNA: TGTGCCAGCAGCCCCTACGTATGGGGGAACACTGAAGCTTTCCTT. This sequence encodes CASSPYVWGNTEAFL.

Of note for this clone: A read error may account for a junction end that differs from germline. CDR3 DNA sequence: TGCTCCAGCAGCCAGGGGGCTTATAATTCACCCCTCCACTTT. This translates into CSSSQGAYNSPLHF. The gene calls are TRBV7-9 and TRBJ1-6; 8 nucleotides align to TRBD1. CDR1 is SEHNR, CDR2 FQNEAQ, per germline (reference sequence). This CDR3 comprises 14 residues.

This clone was counted at least ten times. One base away lies a much larger clone, so this may be a sequencing read error. This chain joins TRBV6-2 or TRBV6-3 and TRBJ2-5; 8 bases line up with TRBD1. The germline V gene has CDR1 MNHEY and CDR2 SVGEGT. V was pared by 10 bases and J by 3 bases, with 10 bases of the junction left unmatched. The CDR3 has 14 residues. The CDR3 sequence: CANKARGREETQYF. CDR3 DNA: TGTGCCAACAAGGCCAGGGGGCGCGAAGAGACCCAGTACTTC.

This clone appeared a few times. J is TRBJ2-1 and V is TRBV28; D perhaps matches TRBD1 (6 bases). Per the germline V gene, CDR1 is MDHEN and CDR2 is SYDVKM. The CDR3 length is 14 residues. Trimming took off 4 bases at V and 2 bases at J, with 9 bases between the two ends. The CDR3 DNA reads TGTGCCAGCAGTTCCGGGACAACCTACAATGAGCAGTTCTTC. Translation gives CASSSGTTYNEQFF. The complete variable domain, with remaining parts taken from reference TRBV28 and TRBJ2-1, reads DVKVTQSSRYLVKRTGEKVFLECVQDMDHENMFWYRQDPGLGLRLIYFSYDVKMKEKGDIPEGYSVSREKKERFSLILESASTNQTSMYLCASSSGTTYNEQFFGPGTRLTVL.

This chain uses TRBV7-3 with TRBJ2-2; 7 positions agree with TRBD1. Germline trimming cut 4 bases from V and 6 bases from J; bases unmatched to any gene: 2. CDR1 and CDR2 (germline): SGHTA, FQGTGA. The CDR3 has 13 residues. CDR3 in DNA: TGTGCCAGCAGCTCGACAGGGTCCGGGGAGCTGTTTTTT. Residues: CASSSTGSGELFF. The full variable domain, in which reference TRBV7-3 and TRBJ2-2 provide the parts outside the CDR3, is GAGVSQTPSNKVTEKGKYVELRCDPISGHTALYWYRQSLGQGPEFLIYFQGTGAADDSGLPNDRFFAVRPEGSVSTLKIQRTERGDSAVYLCASSSTGSGELFFGEGSRLTVL.

The sample holds one count of this clone. An end of the junction differs from the germline gene, which may be a read error. The V call is TRBV11-2, the J call TRBJ1-3; the D is unclear. The CDR3 spans 14 residues. Looked up from germline, CDR1 is SGHAT and CDR2 is FQNNGV. The CDR3, as DNA: TGTGCCAGCAGCCTCGCAACAGCTGGAACCACCATATATTTT. Amino acid sequence: CASSLATAGTTIYF.

The chain uses TRBV20-1 and TRBJ2-3, with 9 positions matching TRBD1. The germline gives CDR1 DFQATT, CDR2 SNEGSKA (reference sequence). The CDR3 has 15 residues. V shed 2 bases and J 6 bases; nucleotides not matched to a gene: 9. CDR3 sequence (DNA): TGCAGTGCTAGACGGCGGGACAGGGATTCGGATACGCAGTATTTT. Residues: CSARRRDRDSDTQYF.

As to this clone: Mismatch with germline at one junction end may stem from a read error. The V call is TRBV4-3, the J call TRBJ2-7; TRBD1 aligns across 7 bases. This CDR3 comprises 16 residues. CDR1 LGHNA and CDR2 YSLEER come from the germline V gene. The CDR3 bases are TGCGCCAGCAGACAAGATTGGCCAGGGGGTTACTACGAGCAGTACTTC. The encoded protein is CASRQDWPGGYYEQYF.

This clone has a count of ten or more. V is TRBV7-8 and J is TRBJ2-7; the D gene could be TRBD1 or TRBD2 (5 bases each). The germline gives CDR1 SGHVS, CDR2 FQNEAQ. This CDR3 spans 17 amino acids. Trimming pared 5 bases from V and 0 bases from J, leaving 20 bases between. The CDR3 loop reads CASSIRDASRGSYEQYF. The CDR3 nucleotides are TGTGCCAGCAGCATCCGGGACGCCAGCCGAGGCTCCTACGAGCAGTACTTC.

This clone showed up many times. The chain joins TRBV6-1 to TRBJ2-7, with TRBD1 as a possible D gene (5 bases). The CDR3 extends over 14 amino acids. CDR1 is MNHNS, CDR2 SASEGT, per germline. V shed 7 bases and J shed 4 bases, with 17 bases lying between them. This chain's CDR3 is CASTRTSTPYEQYF. As DNA, the CDR3 is TGTGCCAGCACCCGGACATCGACCCCTTACGAGCAGTACTTC.

Relative to its sample, this clone is medium-sized (0.01 to 0.1%). The rearrangement joins TRBV12-3 or TRBV12-4 to TRBJ2-2, with 8 bases fitting TRBD2. The CDR3 spans 15 residues. V was clipped by 6 bases and J by 4 bases; unmatched bases: 7. CDR3 DNA: TGTGCCAGCAGCCCCGGGGGGGCCGGCACCGGGGAGCTGTTTTTT. The encoded protein is CASSPGGAGTGELFF.

By frequency in the sample, this clone is medium-sized (0.01 to 0.1%). V gene TRBV6-6 combines with J gene TRBJ1-6, with D hard to call. Trimming removed 2 bases at V and 4 bases at J, with 9 bases between. The CDR3 runs 15 residues. CDR1 and CDR2 from the germline V gene are MNHNY and SVGAGI (reference sequence). The CDR3 sequence is CASSYGVSYNSPLHF. The CDR3 DNA reads TGTGCCAGCAGTTACGGGGTTTCTTATAATTCACCCCTCCACTTT.

In this sample, this clone turned up a few times. This chain uses TRBV7-2 with TRBJ1-1; the D gene is possibly TRBD1 (6 bases). The CDR3 extends over 15 amino acids. From germline, CDR1 is SGHTA and CDR2 FQGNSA. Trimming took 2 bases from V and 4 from J, leaving 14 bases between them. CDR3 nucleotide sequence: TGTGCCAGCAGCTTATTAGCCGGGACACCCACTGAAGCTTTCTTT. It specifies CASSLLAGTPTEAFF.

This clone was seen ten or more times. The chain carries TRBV4-2 and TRBJ2-3; 8 bases match TRBD2. J lost 1 base, V lost 0 bases, and 9 bases had no gene match. Germline V gives CDR1 LGHNA, CDR2 YNFKEQ. The CDR3 totals 18 residues. The CDR3 DNA is TGTGCCAGCAGCCAAGATTGGACGGGAGCGGGGGGCACAGATACGCAGTATTTT. Translating gives CASSQDWTGAGGTDTQYF.

The V call is TRBV28, the J call TRBJ2-7; D is possibly TRBD2 (6 bases). Looked up from germline, CDR1 is MDHEN and CDR2 is SYDVKM. Trimming shortened V by 7 bases and J by 3 bases, and 13 bases separated the two germline ends. CDR3 length: 13 residues. The CDR3 bases are TGTGCCAGCAAGTGGTTCGGGGGCTACGAGCAGTACTTC. Protein: CASKWFGGYEQYF.

This rearrangement joins TRBV7-8 to TRBJ1-1; tentative D call: TRBD1 (5 bases). Germline V gives CDR1 SGHVS, CDR2 FQNEAQ. V lost 6 bases, J lost 0 bases, and 11 bases lay in between. The CDR3 is 14 amino acids. In DNA form, the CDR3 reads TGTGCCAGCAGGTGGGACGGCATGAACACTGAAGCTTTCTTT. This translates into CASRWDGMNTEAFF. Full variable domain (outside the CDR3, taken from reference TRBV7-8 and TRBJ1-1): GAGVSQSPRYKVAKRGQDVALRCDPISGHVSLFWYQQALGQGPEFLTYFQNEAQLDKSGLPSDRFFAERPEGSVSTLKIQRTQQEDSAVYLCASRWDGMNTEAFFGQGTRLTVV.